Shown below are 27 T cell receptor beta chains from a single sample sequenced in a study of cytomegalovirus exposure and HLA in healthy donors. The study ran its PCR with 60 Vbeta and 13 Jbeta primers. Clones were read by immunoSEQ multiplex PCR, and TCRdb kept only the in-frame ones, dropping some. In the table there are under 150,000 clones, 81% of which are singletons. The sequencing sample was made of PBMCs. These TCRs come from a man in his late teens or twenties in good health and CMV-seronegative.

A single count supports this clone. This chain links TRBV5-4 with TRBJ2-5, with 9 bases aligning to TRBD2. Germline-derived CDR1 and CDR2 are SGHNT and YYREEE (reference sequence). J lost 4 bases, V lost 4 bases, and 11 bases had no gene match. This CDR3 spans 16 amino acids. This CDR3 reads CASSPHGLAGRETQYF. For the CDR3, the DNA is TGTGCCAGCAGCCCCCATGGGCTAGCGGGGAGAGAGACCCAGTACTTC.

This chain links TRBV7-2 with TRBJ2-3; tentative D call: TRBD1 (5 bases). Trimming removed 4 bases at V and 5 bases at J, with 10 bases between. The CDR3 covers 13 residues. CDR1 and CDR2 from the germline V gene are SGHTA and FQGNSA. Here the CDR3 reads CASSSNRLDTQYF. The CDR3 nucleotides read TGTGCCAGCAGCTCGAACAGGCTAGATACGCAGTATTTT. The variable domain in full, with the rest retrieved from reference TRBV7-2 and TRBJ2-3, is GAGVSQSPSNKVTEKGKDVELRCDPISGHTALYWYRQSLGQGLEFLIYFQGNSAPDKSGLPSDRFSAERTGGSVSTLTIQRTQQEDSAVYLCASSSNRLDTQYFGPGTRLTVL.

This chain joins TRBV19 and TRBJ1-1; D gene uncertain. Germline V gene lookup returns CDR1 LNHDA and CDR2 SQIVND (reference sequence). Trimming removed 5 bases at V and 7 bases at J, with 26 bases between. The CDR3 is made up of 17 amino acids. Written as DNA, the CDR3 is TGTGCCAGTAGTCCCCTGTTTTTGGAGGGATCGTTGTTTGAAGCTTTCTTT. Residues: CASSPLFLEGSLFEAFF.

The chain employs TRBV7-9 and TRBJ1-2; possibly TRBD1 for D (5 bases). The V gene lost 0 bases and the J gene lost 3 bases, with 5 bases spanning the gap. The germline CDR1 and CDR2 sequences are SEHNR and FQNEAQ (reference sequence). This CDR3 has 13 amino acids. This CDR3 is CASSLARDYGYTF. CDR3 nucleotide sequence: TGTGCCAGCAGCTTAGCCAGGGACTATGGCTACACCTTC.

CDR3 protein: CSGALACGYTF. For the CDR3, the DNA is TGCAGTGGGGCCCTAGCCTGCGGCTACACCTTC. This rearrangement joins TRBV20-1 to TRBJ1-2; D remains ambiguous. CDR3 length: 11 residues. CDR1 is DFQATT, CDR2 SNEGSKA, per germline (reference sequence). V was cut by 7 bases and J by 8 bases, with 14 bases left in between.

This chain joins TRBV5-8 and TRBJ1-1; TRBD1 agrees at 7 bases. Trimming at V came to 2 bases and at J to 5 bases, leaving 3 bases not matched to a gene. The CDR3 has 13 amino acids. Germline V lookup: CDR1 SGHTS, CDR2 YDEGEE. The DNA of the CDR3 is TGTGCCAGCAGCTTACAGGGGCGGACTGAAGCTTTCTTT. This codes for CASSLQGRTEAFF.

The gene calls are TRBV4-2 and TRBJ2-5; 9 bases match TRBD2. Trimming removed 0 bases from V and 3 bases from J; junction bases left unmatched: 2. The germline V gene encodes CDR1 LGHNA and CDR2 YNFKEQ. The CDR3 covers 15 residues. CDR3 sequence: CASSQERGGEETQYF. In DNA, the CDR3 is TGTGCCAGCAGCCAAGAGCGGGGGGGCGAAGAGACCCAGTACTTC.

This clone was recorded only once. This chain uses TRBV10-3 with TRBJ1-1; 8 bases fit TRBD1. The V segment lost 3 bases and the J segment 1 base; nucleotides outside the gene matches: 4. Germline V gives CDR1 ENHRY, CDR2 SYGVKD. This CDR3 comprises 15 residues. The CDR3 DNA is TGTGCCATCAGTGATTTTGGACAGGGGAACACTGAAGCTTTCTTT. Its translation is CAISDFGQGNTEAFF.

A note on this clone: Other nucleotide sequences from this sample produce the same CDR3. V usage is TRBV6-1 and J usage is TRBJ1-2, with 8 bases that match TRBD1. The CDR3 totals 14 residues. The V gene's germline CDR1 is MNHNS and CDR2 SASEGT. With V trimmed by 1 base and J by 4 bases, 2 bases remained unmatched. CDR3 region: CASSEGTGLYGYTF. The CDR3 DNA follows: TGTGCCAGCAGTGAAGGGACAGGGCTCTATGGCTACACCTTC.

V usage is TRBV9 and J usage is TRBJ2-5; 8 positions agree with TRBD2. The CDR3 is made up of 16 amino acids. Looked up from germline, CDR1 is SGDLS and CDR2 is YYNGEE. The V and J ends lost 4 bases and 2 bases, in that order; junction bases with no gene match: 10. CDR3 loop: CASSTLGGGLQETQYF. The CDR3 nucleotides read TGTGCCAGCAGCACCCTCGGGGGGGGGTTACAAGAGACCCAGTACTTC.

The chain uses TRBV5-8 and TRBJ2-3; 7 nucleotides line up with TRBD1. This CDR3 has 15 amino acids. J was trimmed by 2 bases and V by 0 bases; bases with no gene match: 3. The germline V gene has CDR1 SGHTS and CDR2 YDEGEE. The DNA of the CDR3 is TGTGCCAGCAGCTTGGGACAGGGCCCCACAGATACGCAGTATTTT. It encodes CASSLGQGPTDTQYF.

The chain employs TRBV19 and TRBJ2-7; 7 nucleotides agree with TRBD2. Germline CDR1 and CDR2: LNHDA and SQIVND (reference sequence). J gave up 4 bases and V 5 bases, and 5 bases lay outside the gene matches. This CDR3 has 13 residues. CDR3 residues: CASSSGTIYEQYF. The CDR3 coding sequence is TGTGCCAGTAGTTCCGGGACTATTTACGAGCAGTACTTC.

The chain has TRBV6-5 and TRBJ1-3, with no clear D. The CDR3 totals 16 residues. The V end was cut by 0 bases, the J end by 0 bases, with 9 bases between. Germline CDR1 and CDR2: MNHEY and SVGAGI. CDR3: CASSYSQTISGNTIYF. The CDR3 DNA reads as TGTGCCAGCAGTTACTCACAGACAATCTCTGGAAACACCATATATTTT.

The chain combines TRBV11-2 with TRBJ2-5; weak D call: TRBD2 (5 bases). The CDR3 covers 15 residues. Germline V lookup: CDR1 SGHAT, CDR2 FQNNGV. Trimming took off 3 bases at V and 4 bases at J, with 15 bases between the two ends. The CDR3 protein is CASSFSTSEGETQYF. The CDR3 DNA follows: TGTGCCAGCAGCTTTTCGACGAGCGAGGGAGAGACCCAGTACTTC.

The CDR3 protein is CASSPSRSAAGGLSYEQYF. CDR3 sequence (DNA): TGTGCCTCCTCACCATCACGCTCGGCAGCGGGCGGACTCTCCTACGAGCAGTACTTC. The rearrangement links TRBV7-8 to TRBJ2-7; tentatively, D is TRBD2 (6 bases). Germline V gives CDR1 SGHVS, CDR2 FQNEAQ. V lost 11 bases and J lost 0, with 32 bases in between. The CDR3 extends over 19 amino acids.

CDR3 coding DNA: TGTGCCAGCAGCCCTCAACTACCGGGACAGGTAGAAAAACTGTTTTTT. Its translation: CASSPQLPGQVEKLFF. V gene TRBV21-1 combines with J gene TRBJ1-4; the table assigns TRBD1, which was not confirmed against the DNA. TRBV21-1 is a documented pseudogene. The CDR3 has 16 amino acids.

This sequence joins TRBV19 and TRBJ2-2, with a tentative D call TRBD1 (5 bases). This CDR3 is built from 14 residues. V lost 6 bases and J 2 bases, leaving 10 bases between the germline ends. The V gene's germline CDR1 is LNHDA and CDR2 SQIVND (reference sequence). In DNA form, the CDR3 reads TGTGCCAGTAGAAAAGACAGAAACACCGGGGAGCTGTTTTTT. Translated, it gives CASRKDRNTGELFF.

The CDR3, as DNA: TGTGCCAGCAGTTATTCGGATGGACTTCGGGGCTATGGCTACACCTTC. This codes for CASSYSDGLRGYGYTF. The gene calls are TRBV6-5 and TRBJ1-2; no firm D call. V lost 3 bases, J lost 4 bases, and 18 bases lay in between. The CDR3 is 16 residues long. The germline CDR1 and CDR2 sequences are MNHEY and SVGAGI.

A single count supports this clone. This chain links TRBV5-4 with TRBJ2-4; D gene uncertain. This CDR3 has 13 residues. Looked up from germline, CDR1 is SGHNT and CDR2 is YYREEE (reference sequence). Trimming removed 0 bases from V and 8 bases from J, with 9 bases in between. As DNA, the CDR3 is TGTGCCAGCAGCTTGGTCCCCCGGGACATTCAGTACTTC. This translates into CASSLVPRDIQYF.

This sequence joins TRBV13 and TRBJ1-1, with TRBD1 matching over 11 bases. With 5 bases clipped from V and 3 bases from J, the junction kept 11 bases outside the gene matches. CDR3 size: 17 residues. Germline-derived CDR1 and CDR2 are PRHDT and FYEKMQ (reference sequence). Here the CDR3 reads CASSHIRTGGFDTEAFF. The CDR3 DNA is TGTGCCAGCAGCCACATCCGGACAGGGGGCTTCGACACTGAAGCTTTCTTT. Complete variable domain (other parts from reference TRBV13 and TRBJ1-1): AAGVIQSPRHLIKEKRETATLKCYPIPRHDTVYWYQQGPGQDPQFLISFYEKMQSDKGSIPDRFSAQQFSDYHSELNMSSLELGDSALYFCASSHIRTGGFDTEAFFGQGTRLTVV.

The rearrangement links TRBV28 to TRBJ1-5; D is possibly TRBD1 (5 bases). The germline V gene encodes CDR1 MDHEN and CDR2 SYDVKM. Trimming stripped 8 bases from V and 5 bases from J, with 13 bases between. This CDR3 spans 13 amino acids. The CDR3 sequence: CASGASMDQPQHF. The CDR3 nucleotides read TGTGCCAGCGGGGCATCCATGGATCAGCCCCAGCATTTT.

In nucleotides, the CDR3 is TGTGCCAGCAGCTTAGCGCGGGCGGGTAGCTCCTACGAGCAGTACTTC. Translation: CASSLARAGSSYEQYF. This chain uses TRBV7-2 with TRBJ2-7; D possibly corresponds to TRBD2 (5 bases). Germline V gene sequence: CDR1 SGHTA, CDR2 FQGNSA. Deletions cut 0 bases from V and 0 bases from J, with 12 bases between. This CDR3 is 16 amino acids long.

There are a few counts of this clone. V usage is TRBV14 and J usage is TRBJ2-5; TRBD2 agrees at 10 bases. The assigned J gene may be wrong: the sequence end matches TRBJ2-7 better. From germline, CDR1 is SGHDN and CDR2 FVKESK. CDR3 length equals 16 residues. DNA of the CDR3: TGTGCCAGCAGCCATCTGACTAGCGGGTCTTCCTACGAGCAGTACTTC. It encodes CASSHLTSGSSYEQYF.

The rearrangement uses TRBV5-8 and TRBJ2-1, with 9 bases that match TRBD1. The CDR3 extends over 15 amino acids. In germline, CDR1 is SGHTS, CDR2 YDEGEE. Trimming cost V 0 bases and J 7 bases; bases outside gene matches: 5. Here the CDR3 reads CASSLVQGARNEQFF. In nucleotides, the CDR3 is TGTGCCAGCAGCTTGGTACAGGGGGCGAGGAATGAGCAGTTCTTC.

The gene calls are TRBV7-9 and TRBJ2-7; D gene unclear. The CDR3 consists of 13 residues. Germline V gene sequence: CDR1 SEHNR, CDR2 FQNEAQ (reference sequence). The V gene lost 1 base and the J gene lost 6 bases, with 10 bases spanning the gap. CDR3 protein: CASSLGHPFEQYF. The CDR3 DNA sequence: TGTGCCAGCAGCTTAGGGCACCCGTTCGAGCAGTACTTC.

About this clone: One end of the junction fails to match germline, which may point to a read error. V usage is TRBV19 and J usage is TRBJ1-5; no clear D gene. In germline, CDR1 is LNHDA, CDR2 SQIVND (reference sequence). The CDR3 is 13 residues long. CDR3 region: CASSIGPGRSQDF. The CDR3 DNA sequence: TGTGCCAGTAGTATAGGTCCAGGTCGGTCGCAGGATTTT.

The chain has TRBV2 and TRBJ2-5, with D perhaps TRBD2 (6 bases). This CDR3 comprises 17 residues. V was cut by 3 bases and J by 7 bases, with 24 bases left in between. Germline assignment: CDR1 SNHLY and CDR2 FYNNEI. The CDR3 bases are TGTGCCAGCAGTGACCGGGGGAAAGACCTGGAAAGTGGGACCCAGTACTTC. It yields the protein CASSDRGKDLESGTQYF.